The 14 T cell receptor beta chains presented below share a single source sample, sequenced in a study of T cell changes during pregnancy in multiple sclerosis. Here immunoSEQ multiplex PCR was the method, and the copy in TCRdb shows in-frame clones only, minus some. The sample lists more than 65,000 clones; roughly 96% were seen once. Sequencing used peripheral blood, obtained in the second trimester of pregnancy. Every receptor here comes from a female donor with multiple sclerosis, enrolled in a pregnancy study.

This chain joins TRBV29-1 and TRBJ1-2; D unclear. The germline V and J ends were trimmed by 3 bases and 4 bases, with 9 bases remaining between them. The V gene's germline CDR1 is SQVTM and CDR2 ANQGSEA. The CDR3 contains 12 residues. Here the CDR3 DNA reads TGCAGCGTTGACAGGCCATCCTATGGCTACACCTTC. Amino acids: CSVDRPSYGYTF.

In DNA form, the CDR3 reads TGCGCCAGCAGCTCGGTACTACAGGGCCAGGGGACTGAAGCTTTCTTT. Translation: CASSSVLQGQGTEAFF. The genes are TRBV5-1 and TRBJ1-1; D might be TRBD1 (6 bases). CDR1 is SGHRS and CDR2 is YFSETQ in the germline V gene. V was pared by 3 bases and J by 5 bases, with 20 bases between. The CDR3 runs to 16 residues.

The gene calls are TRBV29-1 and TRBJ2-5; 14 nucleotides agree with TRBD2. This CDR3 is built from 20 residues. V trimming: 2 bases; J trimming: 5 bases; junction bases outside the gene matches: 19. CDR1 is SQVTM, CDR2 ANQGSEA, per germline. CDR3 sequence: CSVETPSGTSGRMLGETQYF. The CDR3 DNA is TGCAGCGTTGAAACCCCATCCGGGACTAGCGGGAGAATGTTAGGGGAGACCCAGTACTTC.

The chain carries TRBV27 and TRBJ2-7; TRBD1 might be the D (6 bases). Trimming removed 4 bases from V and 5 bases from J, with 6 bases in between. The length of the CDR3 is 11 residues. Germline-derived CDR1 and CDR2 are MNHEY and SMNVEV (reference sequence). The DNA for the CDR3 is TGTGCCAGCAGTTACAGGGACGAGCAGTACTTC. Translating it yields CASSYRDEQYF.

The chain employs TRBV29-1 and TRBJ1-2; D unresolved. This CDR3 contains 11 residues. V lost 0 bases and J 4 bases, leaving 3 bases between the germline ends. CDR1 SQVTM and CDR2 ANQGSEA come from the germline V gene. The CDR3 sequence is CSVEELYGYTF. CDR3 nucleotide sequence: TGCAGCGTTGAAGAACTCTATGGCTACACCTTC.

This clone is a singleton in its sample. The V call is TRBV18, the J call TRBJ2-3, with 8 bases that match TRBD1. This CDR3 is built from 15 residues. V was pared by 1 base and J by 0 bases, with 0 bases of the junction left unmatched. Germline V gene sequence: CDR1 KGHSH, CDR2 LQKENI. This CDR3 is CASSPRTGSTDTQYF. The CDR3 DNA is TGTGCCAGCTCACCACGGACAGGGAGCACAGATACGCAGTATTTT.

This clone was detected only once. The rearrangement joins TRBV7-9 to TRBJ1-1, with D possibly TRBD1 on 6 matching bases. This CDR3 is 15 amino acids long. Germline V gene data show CDR1 as SEHNR and CDR2 as FQNEAQ (reference sequence). V lost 6 bases, J lost 2 bases, and 16 bases lay in between. The CDR3, as DNA: TGTGCCAGCAGAAAGACAGACAGGACTAACACTGAAGCTTTCTTT. Translating it yields CASRKTDRTNTEAFF.

This chain connects TRBV5-1 to TRBJ2-1; 11 nucleotides line up with TRBD1. In germline, CDR1 is SGHRS, CDR2 YFSETQ. The CDR3 is made up of 15 amino acids. Trimming cost V 4 bases and J 10 bases; bases outside gene matches: 10. CDR3 loop: CASSPEGQGVREQFF. The DNA of the CDR3 is TGCGCCAGCAGCCCGGAGGGACAGGGGGTAAGGGAGCAGTTCTTC.

This clone is a singleton in its sample. The chain employs TRBV5-8 and TRBJ1-1; no reliable D call. From germline, CDR1 is SGHTS and CDR2 YDEGEE. The CDR3 consists of 15 residues. V lost 4 bases, J lost 4 bases, and 17 bases lay in between. The CDR3 reads CASSPWGGSSTEAFF. As DNA, the CDR3 is TGTGCCAGCAGCCCCTGGGGAGGTTCGAGCACTGAAGCTTTCTTT.

The chain couples TRBV6-1 to TRBJ2-7; 8 nucleotides match TRBD2. The ends lost 4 bases at V and 5 bases at J; junction bases unmatched: 10. Germline loops: CDR1 MNHNS, CDR2 SASEGT. This CDR3 has 15 amino acids. The CDR3 nucleotides are TGTGCCAGCAGTGTTACCGGGACTAGGACTGACGAGCAGTACTTC. Translation: CASSVTGTRTDEQYF.

The chain joins TRBV11-3 to TRBJ1-1; the D is unclear. V lost 4 bases and J 4 bases, leaving 7 bases between the germline ends. Germline values: CDR1 SGHNT, CDR2 YENEEA. This CDR3 is 12 amino acids long. CDR3 nucleotides: TGTGCCAGCAGCTCCGGTGTCACTGAAGCTTTCTTT. Residues: CASSSGVTEAFF. Supplemented by reference TRBV11-3 and TRBJ1-1, the full variable domain reads EAGVVQSPRYKIIEKKQPVAFWCNPISGHNTLYWYLQNLGQGPELLIRYENEEAVDDSQLPKDRFSAERLKGVDSTLKIQPAELGDSAVYLCASSSGVTEAFFGQGTRLTVV.

Worth noting for this clone: The same CDR3 also results from other DNA sequences found in this sample. The V and J genes are TRBV7-2 and TRBJ1-3; the match to TRBD1 covers 8 bases. V dropped 3 bases and J dropped 4; count of bases not matched to a gene: 5. The CDR3 length is 15 residues. From germline, CDR1 is SGHTA and CDR2 FQGNSA. CDR3 amino acids: CASSLATGAGNTIYF. In DNA form, the CDR3 reads TGTGCCAGCAGCTTGGCGACAGGGGCCGGAAACACCATATATTTT. Using reference TRBV7-2 and TRBJ1-3 for the parts outside the CDR3, the full variable domain is GAGVSQSPSNKVTEKGKDVELRCDPISGHTALYWYRQSLGQGLEFLIYFQGNSAPDKSGLPSDRFSAERTGGSVSTLTIQRTQQEDSAVYLCASSLATGAGNTIYFGEGSWLTVV.

CDR3 in DNA: TGTGCCAGCAGTTCCCCCCGAGCTCCTTTCGAGCAGTACTTC. Protein sequence: CASSSPRAPFEQYF. The genes are TRBV27 and TRBJ2-7; the D is unclear. The CDR3 has 14 residues. Trimming left V 4 bases short and J 6 bases short, with 16 bases between. Germline V gene data show CDR1 as MNHEY and CDR2 as SMNVEV (reference sequence).

This chain links TRBV28 with TRBJ2-5, with 12 positions matching TRBD2. This CDR3 is built from 17 residues. Per the germline V gene, CDR1 is MDHEN and CDR2 is SYDVKM. V dropped 3 bases and J dropped 4; count of bases not matched to a gene: 9. The CDR3 region has the DNA TGTGCCAGCAGTTTGAGGGCGACTAGCGGGAGAAGAGAGACCCAGTACTTC. This encodes CASSLRATSGRRETQYF.